The sequence of this T cell receptor beta chain was determined in a study of blood T cells in healthy people across ages. For the second PCR, which ran for 7 to 11 cycles, a sample-barcoded 5' primer and a J-beta primer mix were used. TCRdb called the 5' RACE reads again in MiXCR, with one record for every CDR3 protein. The sample includes roughly 800,000 distinct CDR3 sequences, roughly 64% of them seen just once. In germline, CDR1 is DFQATT, CDR2 SNEGSKA (reference sequence). V lost 6 bases, J lost 3 bases, and 11 bases lay in between. This CDR3 comprises 12 residues. The sample comprised blood. The chain has TRBV20-1 and TRBJ1-1, with a tentative D call TRBD1 (6 bases). The source of this sequence is a man aged 25-45 years in good health. This chain's CDR3 is CSALQGYTEAFF. The CDR3 nucleotides are TGCAGTGCGCTTCAGGGGTACACTGAAGCTTTCTTT.